This TCR beta chain was recorded in a study of T cells in Graves' hyperthyroidism and ophthalmopathy. Trimming removed 3 bases from V and 8 bases from J; junction bases left unmatched: 5. CDR3 length: 14 amino acids. The germline gives CDR1 KGHSH, CDR2 LQKENI. Amplification of TCR beta CDR3 regions used RNA as the template. Carried out on the TCR CDR3, a first-round RT-PCR used the HTBI primer set. TCRdb re-called the multiplex PCR reads with MiXCR, one entry per CDR3 protein. The sample carries around 440,000 distinct CDR3 sequences, 15% to 19% recorded once. This clonotype was detected many times. A lack of ophthalmopathy progression within 18 months defined stable Graves' hyperthyroidism.

This receptor was obtained from a woman under 30 with Graves' hyperthyroidism. Source material: blood. The V gene is TRBV18, the J gene TRBJ2-3; TRBD2 matches at 10 bases. The DNA of the CDR3 is TGTGCCAGCTCACCCCGGCTAGCGGGAGTTACGCAGTATTTT. It specifies CASSPRLAGVTQYF.